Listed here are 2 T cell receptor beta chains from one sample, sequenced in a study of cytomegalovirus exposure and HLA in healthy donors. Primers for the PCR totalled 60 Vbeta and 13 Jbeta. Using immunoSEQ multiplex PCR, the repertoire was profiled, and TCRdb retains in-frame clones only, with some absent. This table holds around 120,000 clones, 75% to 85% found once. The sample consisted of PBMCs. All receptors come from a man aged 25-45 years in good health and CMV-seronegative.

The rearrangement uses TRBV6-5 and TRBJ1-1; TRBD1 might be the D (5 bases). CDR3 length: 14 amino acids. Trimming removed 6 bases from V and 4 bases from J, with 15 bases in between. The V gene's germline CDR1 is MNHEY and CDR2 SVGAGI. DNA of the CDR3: TGTGCCAGCAGAGAGAACTATAGGGGCACTGAAGCTTTCTTT. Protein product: CASRENYRGTEAFF.

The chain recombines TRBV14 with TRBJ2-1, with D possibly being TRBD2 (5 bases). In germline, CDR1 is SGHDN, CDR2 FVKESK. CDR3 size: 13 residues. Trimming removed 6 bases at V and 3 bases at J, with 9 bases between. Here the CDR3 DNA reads TGTGCCAGCAGACTAGACAACTACAATGAGCAGTTCTTC. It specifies CASRLDNYNEQFF.